This TCR beta chain was documented in a study of human T cells and chemical hapten exposure. Study at large: Sensitization employed 2% DPC on approximately 2 cm by approximately 2 cm of upper inner arm skin.

Per the germline V gene, CDR1 is MDHEN and CDR2 is SYDVKM. The CDR3 is 14 amino acids. Unmatched junction bases numbered 6, after V lost 5 bases and J lost 5 bases. Sample time point: pre-sensitization, week 0. Treatment specified: therapeutic diphenylcyclopropenone sensitization with weekly scalp DPC. Investigators collected blood before applying each patch test. TCRdb analysed the RACE reads with MiXCR anew, one entry per CDR3 protein. Of approximately 260,000 distinct CDR3 sequences listed, 7.5% to 9% were seen once; the top ten hold under 2.5%. Sequencing used whole blood, obtained in connection with sensitization to the hapten diphenylcyclopropenone (DPC). The receptor comes from a woman aged 40 to 55 with alopecia areata. Some clones in this sample may be carry-over from other donors' samples. V and J are TRBV28 and TRBJ2-5, with 9 bases matching TRBD1. CDR3 residues: CASSLQGAAETQYF. Here the CDR3 DNA reads TGTGCCAGCAGTCTACAGGGGGCGGCGGAGACCCAGTACTTC.